This T cell receptor beta chain emerged from a study of cytomegalovirus exposure and HLA in healthy donors. Broader study findings: Researchers reported in a later analysis that a missense DCLRE1C variant was tied to TCR beta V- and J-gene trimming. Per a later analysis, HLA-associated TCR beta chains showed more clonal expansion than other, equally common TCR beta chains. Cytomegalovirus association was assigned to approximately 180 TCR beta chains.

Note on this clone: Its antigen is undetermined.

The J segment lost 6 bases and the V segment lost 3 bases, leaving 8 bases of the junction unmatched. The CDR3 consists of 14 residues. The germline CDR1 and CDR2 sequences are KGHSH and LQKENI. PCR amplification relied on 60 Vbeta primers (plus 13 Jbeta primers). Only in-frame clones appear in the TCRdb table, and some are missing; sequencing was by immunoSEQ multiplex PCR. The repertoire table contains 70,000 or so clones. The source material was PBMCs. The receptor was derived from a boy younger than 18 in good health and CMV-seronegative. The chain is built from TRBV18 and TRBJ2-7, with 7 positions matching TRBD1. CDR3 in amino acids: CASSPDRSLGEQYF. CDR3 sequence (DNA): TGTGCCAGCTCACCGGACAGGTCATTGGGCGAGCAGTACTTC. The whole variable domain, remainder taken from reference TRBV18 and TRBJ2-7, is NAGVMQNPRHLVRRRGQEARLRCSPMKGHSHVYWYRQLPEEGLKFMVYLQKENIIDESGMPKERFSAEFPKEGPSILRIQQVVRGDSAAYFCASSPDRSLGEQYFGPGTRLTVT.